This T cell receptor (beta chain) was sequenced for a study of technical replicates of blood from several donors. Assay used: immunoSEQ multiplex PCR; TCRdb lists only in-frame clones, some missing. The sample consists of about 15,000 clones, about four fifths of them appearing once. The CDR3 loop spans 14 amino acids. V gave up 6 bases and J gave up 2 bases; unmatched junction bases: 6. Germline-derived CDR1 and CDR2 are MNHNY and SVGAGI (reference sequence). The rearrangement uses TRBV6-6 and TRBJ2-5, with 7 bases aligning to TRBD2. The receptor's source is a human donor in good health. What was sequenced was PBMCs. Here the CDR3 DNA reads TGTGCCAGCAGGTGGGGAGGGGAGCAAGAGACCCAGTACTTC. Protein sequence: CASRWGGEQETQYF.